The next 3 T cell receptor beta chains were all read from a single sample in a study of regulatory T cells in long-lasting Graves disease. To make TCR beta libraries, researchers used iRepertoire HTBI primers and Arm-PCR of CDR3 regions. TCRdb fed the multiplex PCR reads into MiXCR, producing one record per CDR3 protein. The table has around 460,000 distinct CDR3 sequences, roughly 22% seen once. Documented time point: persistent/refractory GD, antithyroid drugs over 5 years with positive TRAb. The TCR library was made from RNA that had been extracted from PBMCs in TRIzol. The specimen was peripheral blood mononuclear cells (PBMCs), collected when the disease was refractory, from a patient treated with antithyroid drugs. The receptors shown here come from a female donor with Graves disease.

The chain combines TRBV11-2 with TRBJ1-2, with no clear D. The V gene's germline CDR1 is SGHAT and CDR2 FQNNGV. The length of the CDR3 is 19 residues. The V and J ends lost 5 bases and 2 bases respectively, with 27 bases between them. CDR3: CASSPFPKGLKFGNYGYTF. The CDR3 bases are TGTGCCAGCAGCCCTTTTCCAAAGGGCCTAAAGTTTGGAAACTATGGCTACACCTTC.

This clonotype was detected once. The rearrangement links TRBV6-2 or TRBV6-3 to TRBJ2-7; tentatively, D is TRBD2 (5 bases). Trimming removed 7 bases at V and 2 bases at J, with 15 bases between. From germline, CDR1 is MNHEY and CDR2 SVGEGT. CDR3 size: 14 residues. The CDR3 loop is CASTGLQGPYEQYF. CDR3 bases: TGTGCCAGCACGGGGTTACAAGGACCCTACGAGCAGTACTTC.

This clonotype was counted many times. The V and J genes are TRBV28 and TRBJ2-7, with D tentatively TRBD1 (5 bases). The CDR3 extends over 15 amino acids. The V end was cut by 5 bases, the J end by 2 bases, with 16 bases between. Looked up from germline, CDR1 is MDHEN and CDR2 is SYDVKM. CDR3 sequence reads: CASSGPGSPTYEQYF. DNA of the CDR3: TGTGCCAGCAGTGGGCCAGGGTCCCCAACCTACGAGCAGTACTTC.